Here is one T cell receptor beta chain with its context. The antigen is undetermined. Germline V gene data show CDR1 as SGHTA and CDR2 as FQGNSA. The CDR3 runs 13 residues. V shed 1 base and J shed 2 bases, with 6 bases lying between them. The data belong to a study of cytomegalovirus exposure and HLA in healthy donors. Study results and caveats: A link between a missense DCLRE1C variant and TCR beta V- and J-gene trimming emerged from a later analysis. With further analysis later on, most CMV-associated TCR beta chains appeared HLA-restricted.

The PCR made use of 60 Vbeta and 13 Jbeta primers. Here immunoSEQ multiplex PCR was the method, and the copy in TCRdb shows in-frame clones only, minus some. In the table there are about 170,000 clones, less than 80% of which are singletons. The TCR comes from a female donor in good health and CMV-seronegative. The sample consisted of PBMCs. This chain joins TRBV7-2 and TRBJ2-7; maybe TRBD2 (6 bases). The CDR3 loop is CASSLGLAYEQYF. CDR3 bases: TGTGCCAGCAGCTTAGGACTAGCCTACGAGCAGTACTTC.